The clone carrying this T cell receptor beta chain appeared many times. Its antigen is as yet unknown. TCRdb redid the calling of the 5' RACE reads with MiXCR, one entry per CDR3 protein. Seen here are around 230,000 distinct CDR3 sequences, over 7% observed once, and the top ten hold approximately 4.8%. This entry is derived from a study of CD8 T cells in ankylosing spondylitis. Study-wide points: Reactive arthritis synovial fluid and blood were previously reported to contain some motif variants.

The source of this sequence is a female donor with ankylosing spondylitis or in good health (not recorded which). Sequenced sample: blood, either unsorted or a sorted T cell fraction (not recorded which).

DNA of the CDR3: TGTGCCAGCAGTCGAATCGGGGGAACTGAAGCTTTCTTT. This translates into CASSRIGGTEAFF. The chain uses TRBV25-1 and TRBJ1-1, with a possible D match to TRBD1 (5 bases). Trimming cost V 5 bases and J 5 bases, with 12 bases left between them. The CDR3 covers 13 residues. Per the germline V gene, CDR1 is MGHDK and CDR2 is SYGVNS.